The 26 T cell receptor beta chains below were found in one sample sequenced in a study of cytomegalovirus exposure and HLA in healthy donors. Produced via immunoSEQ multiplex PCR; TCRdb's table is partial and in-frame only. Here the sample spans some 170,000 clones, about nine tenths being singletons. The specimen was PBMCs. The source is a man younger than 35 in good health and CMV-seropositive.

The V call is TRBV7-9, the J call TRBJ1-2, with 8 bases identical to TRBD1. CDR3 length equals 14 residues. The V gene's germline CDR1 is SEHNR and CDR2 FQNEAQ (reference sequence). Losses at the gene ends were 3 bases for V and 8 bases for J; bases not matched to a gene: 8. The CDR3 protein is CASSFIGQGNGYTF. CDR3 DNA: TGTGCCAGCAGCTTTATCGGACAGGGAAACGGCTACACCTTC.

The chain uses TRBV28 and TRBJ2-7; 8 bases align to TRBD1. The CDR3 loop spans 14 amino acids. Germline V gene sequence: CDR1 MDHEN, CDR2 SYDVKM. The V gene end was trimmed by 7 bases and the J gene end by 2 bases; junction bases not matched to a gene: 7. CDR3 sequence reads: CASTTGGFAYEQYF. The CDR3 region has the DNA TGTGCCAGCACCACAGGGGGTTTCGCCTACGAGCAGTACTTC.

The chain couples TRBV6-5 to TRBJ2-1; D is perhaps TRBD2 (5 bases). With 6 bases removed from V and 2 bases from J, the gap between germline ends came to 11 bases. The germline V gene has CDR1 MNHEY and CDR2 SVGAGI. CDR3 size: 14 residues. CDR3 sequence (DNA): TGTGCCAGCAGAAGAAGCGGCGCCTACAATGAGCAGTTCTTC. It specifies CASRRSGAYNEQFF.

The chain employs TRBV6-6 and TRBJ2-6, with D possibly matching TRBD1 (5 bases). Trimming pared 10 bases from V and 1 base from J, leaving 17 bases between. The CDR3 spans 16 residues. From germline, CDR1 is MNHNY and CDR2 SVGAGI (reference sequence). The CDR3 DNA reads TGTGCCACCCTTTCGTTAACAGGTTCTGGGGCCAACGTCCTGACTTTC. Translated: CATLSLTGSGANVLTF.

This chain joins TRBV7-6 and TRBJ2-3, with 14 bases lining up with TRBD2. The CDR3 has 18 residues. With V trimmed by 6 bases and J by 0 bases, 8 bases remained unmatched. Germline CDR1 and CDR2: SGHVS and FNYEAQ. The CDR3 protein is CASRPGLAGGFSTDTQYF. The CDR3 coding sequence is TGTGCCAGCAGACCCGGACTAGCGGGAGGTTTTAGCACAGATACGCAGTATTTT.

The chain is built from TRBV9 and TRBJ2-1; D is perhaps TRBD1 (6 bases). CDR1 is SGDLS, CDR2 YYNGEE, per germline. The V gene lost 4 bases and the J gene lost 7 bases, with 9 bases spanning the gap. CDR3 size: 12 residues. The CDR3 region has the DNA TGTGCCAGCAGCAAAGGGGGAAATGAGCAGTTCTTC. It encodes CASSKGGNEQFF.

The chain carries TRBV7-2 and TRBJ2-7, with 8 positions matching TRBD2. Germline CDR1 SGHTA, CDR2 FQGNSA. This CDR3 is 15 amino acids long. V was clipped by 1 base and J by 0 bases; unmatched bases: 2. The CDR3 here is CASSLGGGTSYEQYF. CDR3 DNA: TGTGCCAGCAGCTTAGGCGGGGGGACCTCCTACGAGCAGTACTTC.

V usage is TRBV5-8 and J usage is TRBJ2-2; 16 bases line up with TRBD2. With V trimmed by 2 bases and J by 9 bases, 10 bases remained unmatched. Germline loops: CDR1 SGHTS, CDR2 YDEGEE. The CDR3 extends over 18 amino acids. In DNA form, the CDR3 reads TGTGCCAGCAGCTTCTACGCCGGGACTAGCGGGGGGGCCCGGGAGCTGTTTTTT. It specifies CASSFYAGTSGGARELFF.

The rearrangement links TRBV19 to TRBJ2-1; 10 bases are a match to TRBD1. V lost 6 bases to trimming and J lost 2 bases; unmatched junction nucleotides: 4. The CDR3 runs to 15 residues. Per germline, CDR1 LNHDA and CDR2 SQIVND (reference sequence). The CDR3 DNA reads TGTGCCAGTAGCCGGACAGGGGGGACCTACAATGAGCAGTTCTTC. Its protein is CASSRTGGTYNEQFF.

The gene calls are TRBV2 and TRBJ1-1, with a weak D call TRBD1 (5 bases). V lost 4 bases, J lost 0 bases, and 12 bases lay in between. Germline loops: CDR1 SNHLY, CDR2 FYNNEI. CDR3 length: 15 residues. The CDR3 reads CASSARKTVNTEAFF. DNA of the CDR3: TGTGCCAGCAGTGCTAGGAAGACAGTGAACACTGAAGCTTTCTTT.

This clone occurred a few times. This chain joins TRBV7-9 and TRBJ1-1; 8 nucleotides match TRBD1. The CDR3 has 13 residues. The ends lost 7 bases at V and 4 bases at J; junction bases unmatched: 5. The germline CDR1 and CDR2 sequences are SEHNR and FQNEAQ (reference sequence). CDR3 amino acids: CASTTTGGTEAFF. CDR3 coding DNA: TGTGCCAGCACCACCACAGGGGGCACTGAAGCTTTCTTT.

A few counts support this clone. CDR3 region: CASSFTGGRTEAFF. CDR3 sequence (DNA): TGTGCCAGCAGTTTCACAGGGGGGAGAACTGAAGCTTTCTTT. The chain is built from TRBV6-5 and TRBJ1-1; TRBD1 matches at 8 bases. The germline gives CDR1 MNHEY, CDR2 SVGAGI. This CDR3 is 14 amino acids long. The J segment lost 5 bases and the V segment lost 4 bases, leaving 6 bases of the junction unmatched.

V usage is TRBV6-1 and J usage is TRBJ2-3, with D tentatively TRBD1 (5 bases). This CDR3 comprises 13 residues. The germline V gene has CDR1 MNHNS and CDR2 SASEGT. With 8 bases removed from V and 4 bases from J, the gap between germline ends came to 13 bases. In DNA form, the CDR3 reads TGTGCCAGCCTTTTTAGGGGTGCAGATACGCAGTATTTT. It encodes CASLFRGADTQYF.

In its sample, this clone was seen once. The genes are TRBV5-6 and TRBJ2-7, with D possibly TRBD2 on 6 matching bases. V lost 3 bases to trimming and J lost 1 base, with 8 bases between them. The CDR3 sequence is 13 residues long. CDR1 is SGHDT, CDR2 YYEEEE, per germline. The CDR3 DNA follows: TGTGCCAGCAGCTGGGGGGAGTCCTACGAGCAGTACTTC. Translating it yields CASSWGESYEQYF.

This chain uses TRBV29-1 with TRBJ2-3; 12 bases line up with TRBD2. CDR1 SQVTM and CDR2 ANQGSEA come from the germline V gene. The V segment lost 8 bases and the J segment 4 bases; nucleotides outside the gene matches: 7. The CDR3 covers 14 residues. The CDR3 sequence is CSLETSGGPDTQYF. The CDR3 nucleotides read TGCAGCTTAGAGACTAGCGGGGGCCCAGATACGCAGTATTTT.

This clone was seen more than once but under ten times. The V gene is TRBV7-9, the J gene TRBJ2-7; the D gene is possibly TRBD2 (7 bases). The CDR3 spans 14 residues. Germline loops: CDR1 SEHNR, CDR2 FQNEAQ (reference sequence). Trimming removed 10 bases from V and 5 bases from J, with 21 bases in between. CDR3 sequence (DNA): TGTGCCATACCCGGGGGGCCTAGAATGAACGAGCAGTACTTC. Its translation: CAIPGGPRMNEQYF.

The V and J genes are TRBV5-4 and TRBJ1-1; weak D call: TRBD1 (6 bases). The CDR3 has 14 amino acids. V lost 1 base and J lost 1, with 8 bases in between. Germline loops: CDR1 SGHNT, CDR2 YYREEE (reference sequence). CDR3 nucleotide sequence: TGTGCCAGCAGCTTGAAGACAGGGAACACTGAAGCTTTCTTT. Its translation: CASSLKTGNTEAFF.

The CDR3 is CASSLSEGASNEQFF. CDR3 in DNA: TGTGCCAGCAGCTTATCCGAGGGGGCCTCCAATGAGCAGTTCTTC. V usage is TRBV7-9 and J usage is TRBJ2-1; 7 bases are shared with TRBD1. Germline CDR1 reads SEHNR; CDR2 reads FQNEAQ (reference sequence). The CDR3 extends over 15 amino acids. V lost 2 bases, J lost 6 bases, and 7 bases stayed unmatched. The variable domain in full, with the rest retrieved from reference TRBV7-9 and TRBJ2-1, is DTGVSQNPRHKITKRGQNVTFRCDPISEHNRLYWYRQTLGQGPEFLTYFQNEAQLEKSRLLSDRFSAERPKGSFSTLEIQRTEQGDSAMYLCASSLSEGASNEQFFGPGTRLTVL.

The chain carries TRBV6-5 and TRBJ2-7; TRBD1 might be the D (6 bases). Germline V gene sequence: CDR1 MNHEY, CDR2 SVGAGI. The CDR3 contains 15 residues. The V gene lost 2 bases and the J gene lost 6 bases, with 17 bases spanning the gap. As DNA, the CDR3 is TGTGCCAGCAGTTACAAGGGCAGGGGAATCGGCGAGCAGTACTTC. This encodes CASSYKGRGIGEQYF.

The chain links TRBV5-1 to TRBJ2-1; D uncertain. Germline CDR1 reads SGHRS; CDR2 reads YFSETQ. Between the trimmed V and J ends, which lost 0 bases and 10 bases, there was a span of 8 bases. The CDR3 covers 12 residues. The CDR3: CASSLAQWEQFF. As DNA, the CDR3 is TGCGCCAGCAGCTTGGCCCAGTGGGAGCAGTTCTTC.

This chain connects TRBV1 to TRBJ2-7; the table's D call TRBD2 went unverified against the DNA. TRBV1 is a documented pseudogene. This CDR3 is built from 18 residues. DNA of the CDR3: TGCACCAGCAGGTGTGAAGGACTAGCGGGGCCTGTCAGTCACGAGCAGTACTTC. It is translated as CTSRCEGLAGPVSHEQYF.

There are a few counts of this clone. The chain recombines TRBV7-9 with TRBJ2-3, with a weak D call TRBD2 (6 bases). The CDR3 has 16 residues. V lost 6 bases and J lost 2, with 18 bases in between. CDR1 is SEHNR, CDR2 FQNEAQ, per germline (reference sequence). CDR3 DNA: TGTGCCAGCAGGTCCCCGGGACTTACTTCCACAGATACGCAGTATTTT. This translates into CASRSPGLTSTDTQYF.

The chain recombines TRBV11-2 with TRBJ2-7; 8 bases align to TRBD2. Germline V gene lookup returns CDR1 SGHAT and CDR2 FQNNGV. CDR3 length equals 15 residues. V lost 3 bases to trimming and J lost 2 bases; unmatched junction nucleotides: 6. The CDR3 DNA reads TGTGCCAGCAGCTTGTTGACTAGCGCAACCTACGAGCAGTACTTC. Its protein product is CASSLLTSATYEQYF.

The CDR3 reads CASSRDTEAFF. CDR3 nucleotides: TGTGCCAGCAGTCGCGACACTGAAGCTTTCTTT. The rearrangement uses TRBV6-6 and TRBJ1-1; D ambiguous. The CDR3 runs to 11 residues. Germline V gene data show CDR1 as MNHNY and CDR2 as SVGAGI (reference sequence). V was pared by 5 bases and J by 3 bases, with 4 bases between.

The chain carries TRBV15 and TRBJ1-2; the match to TRBD1 covers 8 bases. J gave up 8 bases and V 1 base, and 9 bases lay outside the gene matches. This CDR3 comprises 15 residues. From germline, CDR1 is LNHNV and CDR2 YYDKDF (reference sequence). As DNA, the CDR3 is TGTGCCACCAGCAGAGTTGGACAGGGCCTTGGAGGCTACACCTTC. This codes for CATSRVGQGLGGYTF.

The rearrangement links TRBV18 to TRBJ1-4; 10 positions match TRBD1. The V segment lost 2 bases and the J segment 8 bases; nucleotides outside the gene matches: 14. Germline V gives CDR1 KGHSH, CDR2 LQKENI. The CDR3 has 18 amino acids. For the CDR3, the DNA is TGTGCCAGCTCACCATTGGGGGACAGGGGTTCAATTGGAGAAAAACTGTTTTTT. Translated: CASSPLGDRGSIGEKLFF.